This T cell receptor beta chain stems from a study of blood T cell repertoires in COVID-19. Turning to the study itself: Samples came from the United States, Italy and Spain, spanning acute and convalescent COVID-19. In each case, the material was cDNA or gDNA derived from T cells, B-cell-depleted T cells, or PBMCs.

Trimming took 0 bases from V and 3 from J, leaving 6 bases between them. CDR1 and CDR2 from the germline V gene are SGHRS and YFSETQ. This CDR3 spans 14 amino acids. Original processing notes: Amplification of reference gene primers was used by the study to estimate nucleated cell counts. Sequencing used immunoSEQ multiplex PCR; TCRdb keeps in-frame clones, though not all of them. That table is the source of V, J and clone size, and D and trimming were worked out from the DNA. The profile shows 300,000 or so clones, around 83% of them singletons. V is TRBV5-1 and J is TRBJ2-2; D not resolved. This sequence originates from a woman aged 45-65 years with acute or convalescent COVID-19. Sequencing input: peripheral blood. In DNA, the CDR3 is TGCGCCAGCAGCTTGGAACAACACACCGGGGAGCTGTTTTTT. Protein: CASSLEQHTGELFF.